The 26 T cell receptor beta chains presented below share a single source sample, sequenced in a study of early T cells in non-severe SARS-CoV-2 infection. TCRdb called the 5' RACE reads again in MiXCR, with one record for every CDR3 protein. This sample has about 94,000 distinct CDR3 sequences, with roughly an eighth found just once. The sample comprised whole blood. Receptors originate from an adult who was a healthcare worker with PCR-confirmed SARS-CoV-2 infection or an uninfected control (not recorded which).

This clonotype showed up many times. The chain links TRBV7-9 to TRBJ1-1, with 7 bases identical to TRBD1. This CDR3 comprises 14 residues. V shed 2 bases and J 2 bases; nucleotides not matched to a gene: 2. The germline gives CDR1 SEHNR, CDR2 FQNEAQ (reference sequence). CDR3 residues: CASSLKGANTEAFF. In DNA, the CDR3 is TGTGCCAGCAGCTTAAAGGGGGCAAACACTGAAGCTTTCTTT.

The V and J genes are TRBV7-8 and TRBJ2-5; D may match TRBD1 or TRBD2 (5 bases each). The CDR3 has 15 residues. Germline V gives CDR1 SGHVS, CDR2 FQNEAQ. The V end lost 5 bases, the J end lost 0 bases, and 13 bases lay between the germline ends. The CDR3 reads CASSPGRRYQETQYF. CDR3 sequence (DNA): TGTGCCAGCAGCCCGGGGCGACGGTACCAAGAGACCCAGTACTTC.

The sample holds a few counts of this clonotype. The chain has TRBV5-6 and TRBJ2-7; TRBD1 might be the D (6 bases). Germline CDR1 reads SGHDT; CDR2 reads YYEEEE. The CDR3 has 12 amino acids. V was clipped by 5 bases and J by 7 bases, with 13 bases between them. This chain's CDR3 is CASSWGPREQYF. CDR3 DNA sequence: TGTGCCAGCAGTTGGGGGCCCCGGGAGCAGTACTTC.

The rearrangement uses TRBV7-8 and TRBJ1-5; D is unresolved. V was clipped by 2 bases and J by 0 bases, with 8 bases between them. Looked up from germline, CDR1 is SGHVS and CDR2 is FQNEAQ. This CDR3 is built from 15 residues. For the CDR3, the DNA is TGTGCCAGCAGCTTATTGACGGATAGCAATCAGCCCCAGCATTTT. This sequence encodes CASSLLTDSNQPQHF.

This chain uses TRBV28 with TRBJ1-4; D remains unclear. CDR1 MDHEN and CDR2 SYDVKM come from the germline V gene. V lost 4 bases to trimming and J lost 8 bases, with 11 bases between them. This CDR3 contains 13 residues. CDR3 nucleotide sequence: TGTGCCAGCAGTTCTGATCTGGTGGAAAAACTGTTTTTT. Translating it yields CASSSDLVEKLFF.

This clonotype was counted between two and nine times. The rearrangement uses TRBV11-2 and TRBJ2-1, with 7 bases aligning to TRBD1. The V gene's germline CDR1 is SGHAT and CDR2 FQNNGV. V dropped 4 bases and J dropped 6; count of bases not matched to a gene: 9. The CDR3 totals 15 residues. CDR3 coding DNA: TGTGCCAGCAGCTCCTCCGGGACAGTCCTCAATGAGCAGTTCTTC. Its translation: CASSSSGTVLNEQFF.

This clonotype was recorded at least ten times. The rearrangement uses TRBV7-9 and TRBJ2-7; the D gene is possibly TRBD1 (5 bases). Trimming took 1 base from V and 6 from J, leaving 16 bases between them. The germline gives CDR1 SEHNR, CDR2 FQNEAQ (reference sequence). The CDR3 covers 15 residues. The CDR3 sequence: CASSLVGALISEQYF. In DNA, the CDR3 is TGTGCCAGCAGCTTAGTTGGGGCCCTCATATCCGAGCAGTACTTC.

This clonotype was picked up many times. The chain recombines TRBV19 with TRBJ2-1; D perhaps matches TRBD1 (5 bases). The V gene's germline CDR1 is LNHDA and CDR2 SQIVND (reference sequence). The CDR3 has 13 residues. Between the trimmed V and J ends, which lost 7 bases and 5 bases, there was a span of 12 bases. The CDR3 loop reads CASMADMNNEQFF. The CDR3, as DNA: TGTGCCAGTATGGCGGACATGAACAATGAGCAGTTCTTC.

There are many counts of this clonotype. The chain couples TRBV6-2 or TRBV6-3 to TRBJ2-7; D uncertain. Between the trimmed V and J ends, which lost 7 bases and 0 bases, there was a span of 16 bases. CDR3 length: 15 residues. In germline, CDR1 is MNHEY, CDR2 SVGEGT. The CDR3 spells CASTSHPPPSYEQYF. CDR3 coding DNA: TGTGCCAGCACCTCCCACCCACCCCCCTCCTACGAGCAGTACTTC.

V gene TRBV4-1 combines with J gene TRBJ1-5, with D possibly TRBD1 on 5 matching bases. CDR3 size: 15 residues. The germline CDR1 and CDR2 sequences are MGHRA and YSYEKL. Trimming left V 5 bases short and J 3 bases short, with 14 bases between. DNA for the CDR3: TGCGCCAGCAGCTTGGGGGGAACCAACAATCAGCCCCAGCATTTT. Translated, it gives CASSLGGTNNQPQHF.

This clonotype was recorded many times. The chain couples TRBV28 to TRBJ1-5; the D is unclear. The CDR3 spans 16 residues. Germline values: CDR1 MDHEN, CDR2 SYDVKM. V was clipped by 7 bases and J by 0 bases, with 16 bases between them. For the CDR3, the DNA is TGTGCCAGCACCCTGAAGGGTTTCTATAGCAATCAGCCCCAGCATTTT. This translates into CASTLKGFYSNQPQHF.

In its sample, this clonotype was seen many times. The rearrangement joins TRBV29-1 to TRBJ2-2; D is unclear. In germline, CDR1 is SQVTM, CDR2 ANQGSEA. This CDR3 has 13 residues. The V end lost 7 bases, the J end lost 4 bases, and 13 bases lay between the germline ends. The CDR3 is CSAEGGGTGELFF. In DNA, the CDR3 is TGCAGCGCCGAAGGCGGTGGCACCGGGGAGCTGTTTTTT.

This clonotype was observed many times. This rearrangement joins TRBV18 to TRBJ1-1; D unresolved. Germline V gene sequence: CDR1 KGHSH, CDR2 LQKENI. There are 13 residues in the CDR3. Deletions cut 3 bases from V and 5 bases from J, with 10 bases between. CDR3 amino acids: CASSPSTATEAFF. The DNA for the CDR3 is TGTGCCAGCTCACCGAGCACAGCTACTGAAGCTTTCTTT. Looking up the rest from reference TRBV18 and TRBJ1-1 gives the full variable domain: NAGVMQNPRHLVRRRGQEARLRCSPMKGHSHVYWYRQLPEEGLKFMVYLQKENIIDESGMPKERFSAEFPKEGPSILRIQQVVRGDSAAYFCASSPSTATEAFFGQGTRLTVV.

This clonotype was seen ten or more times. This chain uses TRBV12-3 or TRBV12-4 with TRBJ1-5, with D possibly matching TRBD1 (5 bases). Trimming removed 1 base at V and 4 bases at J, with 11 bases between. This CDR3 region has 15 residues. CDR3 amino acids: CASSLGGLGNQPQHF. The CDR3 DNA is TGTGCCAGCAGTTTAGGGGGACTGGGGAATCAGCCCCAGCATTTT.

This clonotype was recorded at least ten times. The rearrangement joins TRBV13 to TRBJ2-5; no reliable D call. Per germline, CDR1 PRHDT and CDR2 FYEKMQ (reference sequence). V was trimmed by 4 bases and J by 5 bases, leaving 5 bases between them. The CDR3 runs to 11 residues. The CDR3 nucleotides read TGTGCCAGCAGCTATCGCGAGACCCAGTACTTC. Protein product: CASSYRETQYF.

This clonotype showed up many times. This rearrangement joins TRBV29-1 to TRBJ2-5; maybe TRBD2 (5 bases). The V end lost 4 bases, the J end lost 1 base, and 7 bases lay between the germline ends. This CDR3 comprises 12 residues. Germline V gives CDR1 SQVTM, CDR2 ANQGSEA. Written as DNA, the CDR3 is TGCAGCGTTGGAGGGATCCAAGAGACCCAGTACTTC. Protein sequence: CSVGGIQETQYF.

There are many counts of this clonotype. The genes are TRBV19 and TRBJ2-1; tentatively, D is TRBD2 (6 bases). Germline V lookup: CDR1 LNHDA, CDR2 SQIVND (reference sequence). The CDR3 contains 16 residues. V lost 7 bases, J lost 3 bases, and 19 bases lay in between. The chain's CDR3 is CASTSATGVLYNEQFF. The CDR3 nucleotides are TGTGCCAGTACCTCCGCAACGGGAGTGCTCTACAATGAGCAGTTCTTC. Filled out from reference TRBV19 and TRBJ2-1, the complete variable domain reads DGGITQSPKYLFRKEGQNVTLSCEQNLNHDAMYWYRQDPGQGLRLIYYSQIVNDFQKGDIAEGYSVSREKKESFPLTVTSAQKNPTAFYLCASTSATGVLYNEQFFGPGTRLTVL.

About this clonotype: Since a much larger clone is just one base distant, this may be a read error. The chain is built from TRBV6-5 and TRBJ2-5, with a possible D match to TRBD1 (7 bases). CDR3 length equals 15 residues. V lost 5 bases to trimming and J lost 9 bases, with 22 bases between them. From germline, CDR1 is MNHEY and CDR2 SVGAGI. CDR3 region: CASSHPRQGPGAQYF. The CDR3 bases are TGTGCCAGCAGTCACCCCAGACAGGGCCCGGGGGCCCAGTACTTC.

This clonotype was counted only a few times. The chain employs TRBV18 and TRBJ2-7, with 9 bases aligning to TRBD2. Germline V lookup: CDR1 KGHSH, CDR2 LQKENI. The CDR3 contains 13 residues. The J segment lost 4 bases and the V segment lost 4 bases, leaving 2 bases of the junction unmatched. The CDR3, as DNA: TGTGCCAGCTCACAGGCGGGGGGGTACGAGCAGTACTTC. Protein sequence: CASSQAGGYEQYF. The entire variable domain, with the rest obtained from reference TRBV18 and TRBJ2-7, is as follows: NAGVMQNPRHLVRRRGQEARLRCSPMKGHSHVYWYRQLPEEGLKFMVYLQKENIIDESGMPKERFSAEFPKEGPSILRIQQVVRGDSAAYFCASSQAGGYEQYFGPGTRLTVT.

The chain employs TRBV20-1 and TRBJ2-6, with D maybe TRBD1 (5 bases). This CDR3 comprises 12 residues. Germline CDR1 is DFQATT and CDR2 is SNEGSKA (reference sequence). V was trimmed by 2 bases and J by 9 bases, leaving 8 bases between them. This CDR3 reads CSARQGGNVLTF. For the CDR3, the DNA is TGCAGTGCTAGACAGGGTGGCAACGTCCTGACTTTC.

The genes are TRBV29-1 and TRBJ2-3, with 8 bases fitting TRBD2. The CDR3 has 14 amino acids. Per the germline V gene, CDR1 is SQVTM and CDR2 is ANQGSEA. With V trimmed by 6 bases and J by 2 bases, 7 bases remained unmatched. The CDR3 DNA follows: TGCAGCGTCCCCAGCGGGGGAACCACAGATACGCAGTATTTT. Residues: CSVPSGGTTDTQYF.

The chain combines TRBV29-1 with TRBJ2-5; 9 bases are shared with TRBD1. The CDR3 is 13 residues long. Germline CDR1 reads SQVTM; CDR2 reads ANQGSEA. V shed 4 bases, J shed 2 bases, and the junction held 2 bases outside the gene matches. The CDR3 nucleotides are TGCAGCGTTGGAGGGACAGGGCAAGAGACCCAGTACTTC. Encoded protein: CSVGGTGQETQYF.

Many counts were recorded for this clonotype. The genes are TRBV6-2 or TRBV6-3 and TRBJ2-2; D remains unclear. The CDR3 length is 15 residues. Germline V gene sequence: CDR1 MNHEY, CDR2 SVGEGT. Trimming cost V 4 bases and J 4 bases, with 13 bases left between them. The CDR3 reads CASSSRARGTGELFF. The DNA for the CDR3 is TGTGCCAGCAGTTCTCGGGCTCGAGGCACCGGGGAGCTGTTTTTT.

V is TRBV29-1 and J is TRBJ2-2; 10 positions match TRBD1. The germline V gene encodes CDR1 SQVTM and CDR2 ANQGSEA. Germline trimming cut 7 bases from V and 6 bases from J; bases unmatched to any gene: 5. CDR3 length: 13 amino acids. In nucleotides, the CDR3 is TGCAGCGCGACGGGACAGGGGTCCGGGGAGCTGTTTTTT. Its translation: CSATGQGSGELFF.

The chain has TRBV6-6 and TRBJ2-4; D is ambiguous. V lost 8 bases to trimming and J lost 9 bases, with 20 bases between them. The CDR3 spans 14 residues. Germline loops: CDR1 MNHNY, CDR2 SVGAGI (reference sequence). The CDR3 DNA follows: TGTGCCAGCGCCAACCCAACCGAAAGAGGCATTCAGTACTTC. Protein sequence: CASANPTERGIQYF.

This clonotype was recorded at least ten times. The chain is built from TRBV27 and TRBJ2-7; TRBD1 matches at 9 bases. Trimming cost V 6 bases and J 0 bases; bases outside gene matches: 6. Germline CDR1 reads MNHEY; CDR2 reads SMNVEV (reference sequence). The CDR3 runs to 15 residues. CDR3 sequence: CASSLGQGYSYEQYF. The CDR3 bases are TGTGCCAGCAGCTTAGGACAGGGGTACTCCTACGAGCAGTACTTC.